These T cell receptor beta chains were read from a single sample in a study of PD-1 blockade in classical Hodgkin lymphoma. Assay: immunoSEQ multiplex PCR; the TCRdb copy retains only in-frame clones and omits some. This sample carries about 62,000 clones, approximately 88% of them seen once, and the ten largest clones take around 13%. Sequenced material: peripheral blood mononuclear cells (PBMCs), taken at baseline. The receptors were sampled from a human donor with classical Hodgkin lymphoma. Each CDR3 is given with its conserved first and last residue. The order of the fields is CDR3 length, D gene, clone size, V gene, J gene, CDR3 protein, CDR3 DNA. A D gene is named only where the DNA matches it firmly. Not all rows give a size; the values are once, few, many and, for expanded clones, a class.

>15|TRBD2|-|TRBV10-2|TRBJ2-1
CASHVSGNSYNEQFF
TGCGCCAGCCACGTCAGCGGGAACTCCTACAATGAGCAGTTCTTC
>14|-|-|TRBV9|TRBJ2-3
CASSVEWLGDTQYF
TGTGCCAGCAGCGTAGAATGGCTGGGGGATACGCAGTATTTT
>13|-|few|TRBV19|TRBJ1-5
CASTDRENQPQHF
TGTGCCAGTACGGACCGCGAGAATCAGCCCCAGCATTTT
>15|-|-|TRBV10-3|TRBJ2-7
CAISEIIDTNYEQYF
TGTGCCATCAGTGAGATAATAGACACGAACTACGAGCAGTACTTC
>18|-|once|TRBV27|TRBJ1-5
CAPPPPQASRAPKQPQHF
TGTGCCCCCCCGCCCCCTCAGGCTTCGAGGGCCCCAAAACAGCCCCAGCATTTT
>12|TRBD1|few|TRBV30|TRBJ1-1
CAWSVRDSGAFF
TGTGCCTGGAGTGTTAGGGACAGCGGGGCTTTCTTT
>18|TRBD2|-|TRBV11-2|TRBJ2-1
CASSLGWASGGDYNEQFF
TGTGCCAGCAGCTTAGGATGGGCTAGCGGGGGAGATTACAATGAGCAGTTCTTC
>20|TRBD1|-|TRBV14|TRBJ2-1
CASSHPSRGKIQGALREQFF
TGTGCCAGCAGCCATCCAAGCAGGGGGAAAATCCAGGGGGCTTTAAGAGAGCAGTTCTTC
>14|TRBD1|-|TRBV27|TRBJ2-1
CASSPGTGGDEQFF
TGTGCCAGCAGTCCCGGGACAGGGGGGGATGAGCAGTTCTTC
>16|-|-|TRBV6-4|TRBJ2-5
CASSDVGGLDRETQYF
TGTGCCAGCAGTGACGTGGGGGGGCTCGACCGGGAGACCCAGTACTTC
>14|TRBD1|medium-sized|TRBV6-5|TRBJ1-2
CASSEQGAMDGYTF
TGTGCCAGCAGCGAACAGGGGGCCATGGATGGCTACACCTTC
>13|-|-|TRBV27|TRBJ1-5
CASSFGGYQPQHF
TGTGCCAGCAGTTTTGGGGGGTATCAGCCCCAGCATTTT
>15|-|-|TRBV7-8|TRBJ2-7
CASSVGGAIAYEQYF
TGTGCCAGCAGCGTAGGAGGGGCGATCGCCTACGAGCAGTACTTC
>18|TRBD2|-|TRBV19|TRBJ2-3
CASSIGLKGSGGTDTQYF
TGTGCCAGTAGTATAGGCCTAAAGGGGAGCGGGGGCACAGATACGCAGTATTTT
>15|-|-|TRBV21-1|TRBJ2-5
CASSKAGSWGETQYF
TGTGCCAGCAGCAAGGCCGGGTCCTGGGGGGAGACCCAGTACTTC
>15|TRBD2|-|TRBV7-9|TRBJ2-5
CASSSSGGVQETQYF
TGTGCCAGCAGCTCCAGCGGGGGGGTCCAAGAGACCCAGTACTTC
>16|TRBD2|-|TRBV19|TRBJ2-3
CASNLGSGGAPDTQYF
TGTGCCAGTAACCTGGGGAGCGGGGGGGCCCCAGATACGCAGTATTTT
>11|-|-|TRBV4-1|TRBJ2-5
CASSQDRTQYF
TGCGCCAGCAGCCAAGATAGGACCCAGTACTTC
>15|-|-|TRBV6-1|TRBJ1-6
CASKLQVDYNSPLHF
TGTGCCAGCAAGTTACAGGTCGACTATAATTCACCCCTCCACTTT
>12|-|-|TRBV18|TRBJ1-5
CASSPANQPQHF
TGTGCCAGCTCCCCCGCAAATCAGCCCCAGCATTTT
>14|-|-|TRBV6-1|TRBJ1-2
CASSEVMVWGGYTF
TGTGCCAGCAGTGAAGTTATGGTGTGGGGTGGCTACACCTTC
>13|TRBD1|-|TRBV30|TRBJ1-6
CAWSPGQNSPLHF
TGTGCCTGGAGCCCGGGACAGAATTCACCCCTCCACTTT
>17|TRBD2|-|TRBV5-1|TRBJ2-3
CASRRETSGVNTDTQYF
TGCGCCAGCAGGAGGGAAACTAGCGGGGTTAACACAGATACGCAGTATTTT
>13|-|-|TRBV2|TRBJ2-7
CASSEALTGTQYF
TGTGCCAGCAGTGAAGCGTTGACTGGGACACAGTACTTC
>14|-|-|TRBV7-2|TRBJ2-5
CASSLARGSETQYF
TGTGCCAGCAGCTTAGCGAGGGGGTCGGAGACCCAGTACTTC
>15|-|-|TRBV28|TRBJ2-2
CASSFSGRRAGELFF
TGTGCCAGCAGTTTTAGCGGCCGCAGGGCCGGGGAGCTGTTTTTT